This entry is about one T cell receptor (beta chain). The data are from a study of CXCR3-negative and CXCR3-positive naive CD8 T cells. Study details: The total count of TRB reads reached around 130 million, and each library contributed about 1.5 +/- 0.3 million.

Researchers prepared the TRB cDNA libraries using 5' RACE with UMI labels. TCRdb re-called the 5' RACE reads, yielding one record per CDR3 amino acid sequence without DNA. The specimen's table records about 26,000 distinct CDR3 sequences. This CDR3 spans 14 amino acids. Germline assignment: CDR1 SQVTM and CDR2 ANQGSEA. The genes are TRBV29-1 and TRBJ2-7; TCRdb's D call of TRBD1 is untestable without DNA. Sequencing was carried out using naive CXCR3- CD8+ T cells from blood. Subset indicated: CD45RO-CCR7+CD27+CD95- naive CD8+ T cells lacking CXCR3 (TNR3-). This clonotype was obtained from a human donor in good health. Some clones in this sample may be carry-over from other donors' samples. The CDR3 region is CSITGTGLSYEQYF.